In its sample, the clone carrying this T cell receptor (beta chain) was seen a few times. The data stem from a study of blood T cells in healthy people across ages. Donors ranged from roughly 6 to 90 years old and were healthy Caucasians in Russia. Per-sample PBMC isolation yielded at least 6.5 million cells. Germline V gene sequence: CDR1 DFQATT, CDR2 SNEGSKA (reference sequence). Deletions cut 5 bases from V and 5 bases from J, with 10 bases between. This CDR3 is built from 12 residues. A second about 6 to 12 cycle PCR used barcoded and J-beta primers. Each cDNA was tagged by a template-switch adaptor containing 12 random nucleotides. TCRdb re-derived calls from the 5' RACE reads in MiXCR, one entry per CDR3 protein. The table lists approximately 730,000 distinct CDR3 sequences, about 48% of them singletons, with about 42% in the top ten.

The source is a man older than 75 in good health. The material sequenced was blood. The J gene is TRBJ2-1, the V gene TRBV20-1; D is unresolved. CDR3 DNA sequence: TGCAGTGCTCAAGGCCCCGACAATGAGCAGTTCTTC. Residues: CSAQGPDNEQFF.